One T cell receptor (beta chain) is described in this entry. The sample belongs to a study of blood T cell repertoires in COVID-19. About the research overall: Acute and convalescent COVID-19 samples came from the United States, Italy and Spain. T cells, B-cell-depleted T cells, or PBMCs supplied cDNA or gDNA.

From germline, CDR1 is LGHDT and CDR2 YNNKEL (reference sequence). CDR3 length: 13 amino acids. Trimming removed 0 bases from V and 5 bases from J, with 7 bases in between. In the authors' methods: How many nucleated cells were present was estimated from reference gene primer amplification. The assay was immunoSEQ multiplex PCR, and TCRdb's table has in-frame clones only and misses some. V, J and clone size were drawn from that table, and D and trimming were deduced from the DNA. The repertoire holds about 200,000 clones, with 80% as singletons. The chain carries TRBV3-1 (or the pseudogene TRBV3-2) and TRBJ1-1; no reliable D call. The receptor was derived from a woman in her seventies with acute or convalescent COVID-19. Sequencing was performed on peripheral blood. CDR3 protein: CASSQDLVTEAFF. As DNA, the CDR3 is TGTGCCAGCAGCCAAGATCTAGTTACTGAAGCTTTCTTT.